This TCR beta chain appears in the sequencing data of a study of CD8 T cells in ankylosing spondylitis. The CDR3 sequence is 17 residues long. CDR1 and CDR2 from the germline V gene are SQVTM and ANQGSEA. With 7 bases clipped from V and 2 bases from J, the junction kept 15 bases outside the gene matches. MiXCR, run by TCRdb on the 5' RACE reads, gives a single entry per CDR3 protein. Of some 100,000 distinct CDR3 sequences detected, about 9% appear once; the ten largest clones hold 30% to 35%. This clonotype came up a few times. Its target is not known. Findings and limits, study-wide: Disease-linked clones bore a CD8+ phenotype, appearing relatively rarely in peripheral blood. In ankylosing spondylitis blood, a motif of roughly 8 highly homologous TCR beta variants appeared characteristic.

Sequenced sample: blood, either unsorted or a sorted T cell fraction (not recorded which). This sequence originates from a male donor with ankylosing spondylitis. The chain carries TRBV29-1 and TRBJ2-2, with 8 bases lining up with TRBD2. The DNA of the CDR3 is TGCAGCGCTCGCTACCAACTTAGCGGGGCTAACACCGGGGAGCTGTTTTTT. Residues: CSARYQLSGANTGELFF.